These 9 T cell receptor beta chains were sequenced from one sample in a study of T-cell reconstitution after alpha-beta-depleted transplantation in children. During its preparation, the TCRbeta library received unique molecular identifiers. TCRdb fed the PCR reads into MiXCR, producing one record per CDR3 protein. This table has 780,000 or so distinct CDR3 sequences, less than 20% appearing once. This specimen consisted of PBMCs, mostly from graft donor cells, obtained 360 days after TCRalphabeta/CD19-depleted stem cell transplant. The receptors originated from a male patient under 18 who had a stem cell transplant for acute lymphoblastic leukemia, so the T cells may come from the graft donor.

V and J are TRBV19 and TRBJ2-6; TRBD1 aligns across 7 bases. This CDR3 is built from 20 residues. Looked up from germline, CDR1 is LNHDA and CDR2 is SQIVND (reference sequence). The ends lost 6 bases at V and 0 bases at J; junction bases unmatched: 17. In DNA, the CDR3 is TGTGCCAGTAGACCCGGGGTCTGGGGACAGCCACACTCTGGGGCCAACGTCCTGACTTTC. This codes for CASRPGVWGQPHSGANVLTF.

The rearrangement uses TRBV25-1 and TRBJ2-3, with D possibly being TRBD1 (5 bases). There are 16 residues in the CDR3. V dropped 6 bases and J dropped 5 bases, with 21 bases sitting between them. The germline gives CDR1 MGHDK, CDR2 SYGVNS. The CDR3, as DNA: TGTGCCAGCAGGGGGATGGGCAGGGAAGGCGTAGATACGCAGTATTTT. This encodes CASRGMGREGVDTQYF.

This clonotype has more than one count but fewer than ten. This CDR3 reads CASSQVSTGVLGELFF. Here the CDR3 DNA reads TGTGCCAGCAGCCAAGTTTCTACGGGAGTATTGGGGGAGCTGTTTTTT. The J gene is TRBJ2-2, the V gene TRBV3-1; the D gene is possibly TRBD2 (6 bases). This CDR3 is built from 16 residues. Trimming took off 1 base at V and 8 bases at J, with 17 bases between the two ends. Germline V gene lookup returns CDR1 LGHDT and CDR2 YNNKEL (reference sequence).

This rearrangement joins TRBV7-9 to TRBJ2-7, with a weak D call TRBD2 (6 bases). The length of the CDR3 is 17 residues. CDR1 SEHNR and CDR2 FQNEAQ come from the germline V gene (reference sequence). The V end was cut by 4 bases, the J end by 2 bases, with 21 bases between. In DNA, the CDR3 is TGTGCCAGCAGCTCCTCCTTTTCCCGGGGGTCCACCTACGAGCAGTACTTC. It codes for CASSSSFSRGSTYEQYF.

This clonotype appeared many times. J is TRBJ2-1 and V is TRBV29-1; 8 bases are shared with TRBD2. V dropped 6 bases and J dropped 4; count of bases not matched to a gene: 14. CDR1 and CDR2 from the germline V gene are SQVTM and ANQGSEA. This CDR3 is 16 amino acids long. Here the CDR3 reads CSVRGVAGGTYNEQFF. The CDR3 region has the DNA TGCAGCGTGAGAGGAGTGGCGGGAGGTACATACAATGAGCAGTTCTTC.

This clonotype has a handful of counts. This chain uses TRBV4-1 with TRBJ2-3; TRBD2 might be the D (6 bases). This CDR3 has 19 residues. V lost 5 bases, J lost 1 base, and 25 bases lay in between. Per germline, CDR1 MGHRA and CDR2 YSYEKL. This chain's CDR3 is CASSLHPLYSGLGTDTQYF. CDR3 coding DNA: TGCGCCAGCAGCTTACACCCATTATATTCGGGACTCGGCACAGATACGCAGTATTTT.

Turning to this clonotype: The junction and the germline gene differ at one end; a read error may be behind it. The chain combines TRBV5-1 with TRBJ2-2, with D maybe TRBD2 (6 bases). Germline V gene data show CDR1 as SGHRS and CDR2 as YFSETQ. The CDR3 is 15 residues long. The CDR3 sequence: CASRLGAGLTGELFF. For the CDR3, the DNA is TGCGCCAGCAGGTTGGGAGCGGGCCTCACCGGGGAGCTGTTTTTT.

This chain connects TRBV15 to TRBJ2-7; 7 bases map to TRBD1. The CDR3 consists of 16 residues. Germline CDR1 reads LNHNV; CDR2 reads YYDKDF (reference sequence). Trimming cost V 0 bases and J 2 bases; bases outside gene matches: 7. This chain's CDR3 is CATSRDETGAPYEQYF. The CDR3 DNA reads as TGTGCCACCAGCAGAGACGAAACAGGGGCCCCCTACGAGCAGTACTTC.

This clonotype has just a few counts. This chain links TRBV19 with TRBJ1-5; D gene uncertain. The CDR3 contains 12 residues. Germline assignment: CDR1 LNHDA and CDR2 SQIVND (reference sequence). V was trimmed by 3 bases and J by 7 bases, leaving 7 bases between them. The CDR3 coding sequence is TGTGCCAGTAGTATTGGGATGCAGCCCCAGCATTTT. It translates to CASSIGMQPQHF.